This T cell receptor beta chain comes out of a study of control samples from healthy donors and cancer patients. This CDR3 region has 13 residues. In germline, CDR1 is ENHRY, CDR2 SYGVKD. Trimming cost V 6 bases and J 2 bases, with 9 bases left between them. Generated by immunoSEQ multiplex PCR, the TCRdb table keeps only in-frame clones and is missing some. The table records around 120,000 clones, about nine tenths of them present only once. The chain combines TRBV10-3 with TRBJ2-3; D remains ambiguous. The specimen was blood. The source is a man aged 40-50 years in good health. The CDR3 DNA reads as TGTGCCATCAGCGTTAAACTCACAGATACGCAGTATTTT. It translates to CAISVKLTDTQYF.